These 21 T cell receptor beta chains share one sample of origin, sequenced in a study of blood T cell repertoires in COVID-19. Profiled with immunoSEQ multiplex PCR; TCRdb holds only in-frame clones, not every one. The sample lists more than 250,000 clones, 88% occurring once. The sample taken for sequencing was peripheral blood. The source of these receptors is a human donor in a cohort sampled during active COVID-19.

The chain joins TRBV18 to TRBJ1-1, with D unclear. The CDR3 loop spans 13 amino acids. The V and J ends lost 2 bases and 7 bases respectively, with 11 bases between them. Germline CDR1 reads KGHSH; CDR2 reads LQKENI. CDR3 nucleotide sequence: TGTGCCAGCTCACCATCCGGTTTCGATGAAGCTTTCTTT. Its protein product is CASSPSGFDEAFF. The complete variable domain, with remaining parts taken from reference TRBV18 and TRBJ1-1, reads NAGVMQNPRHLVRRRGQEARLRCSPMKGHSHVYWYRQLPEEGLKFMVYLQKENIIDESGMPKERFSAEFPKEGPSILRIQQVVRGDSAAYFCASSPSGFDEAFFGQGTRLTVV.

The CDR3 is CASSFHQGALYEQYF. Here the CDR3 DNA reads TGTGCCAGCAGTTTCCACCAGGGGGCCCTCTACGAGCAGTACTTC. The genes are TRBV28 and TRBJ2-7, with 8 bases that match TRBD1. V lost 3 bases, J lost 3 bases, and 7 bases stayed unmatched. The CDR3 sequence is 15 residues long. Germline lookup yields CDR1 MDHEN and CDR2 SYDVKM.

This chain joins TRBV4-3 and TRBJ1-4, with D hard to call. Trimming took off 1 base at V and 4 bases at J, with 13 bases between the two ends. The CDR3 runs 16 residues. Germline values: CDR1 LGHNA, CDR2 YSLEER. CDR3 DNA sequence: TGCGCCAGCAGCCAAGGCCGTTTCTCGGGTAATGAAAAACTGTTTTTT. Translating it yields CASSQGRFSGNEKLFF.

V and J are TRBV19 and TRBJ2-5, with 15 bases lining up with TRBD2. After removal of 5 bases from V and 4 bases from J, the junction contained 8 bases not matched to a gene. From germline, CDR1 is LNHDA and CDR2 SQIVND (reference sequence). The CDR3 runs to 17 residues. The CDR3 nucleotides are TGTGCCAGTAGTTCCGGACTAGCGGGAGGGCTGGGAGAGACCCAGTACTTC. Translating gives CASSSGLAGGLGETQYF. The full variable domain, in which reference TRBV19 and TRBJ2-5 provide the parts outside the CDR3, is DGGITQSPKYLFRKEGQNVTLSCEQNLNHDAMYWYRQDPGQGLRLIYYSQIVNDFQKGDIAEGYSVSREKKESFPLTVTSAQKNPTAFYLCASSSGLAGGLGETQYFGPGTRLLVL.

V usage is TRBV18 and J usage is TRBJ2-7; 9 nucleotides match TRBD1. This CDR3 has 15 amino acids. J gave up 1 base and V 6 bases, and 7 bases lay outside the gene matches. Germline CDR1 KGHSH, CDR2 LQKENI. Here the CDR3 DNA reads TGTGCCAGCTCGCCGGGACAGGGTTTTTCCTACGAGCAGTACTTC. Translating gives CASSPGQGFSYEQYF.

The rearrangement uses TRBV2 and TRBJ1-5; 7 bases map to TRBD1. Unmatched junction bases numbered 5, after V lost 6 bases and J lost 3 bases. This CDR3 has 14 amino acids. CDR1 and CDR2 from the germline V gene are SNHLY and FYNNEI. CDR3 loop: CASSAGQYNQPQHF. The CDR3 nucleotides read TGTGCCAGCAGCGCGGGACAGTACAATCAGCCCCAGCATTTT.

The V gene is TRBV7-9, the J gene TRBJ2-4; 12 positions match TRBD2. The CDR3 has 17 amino acids. From germline, CDR1 is SEHNR and CDR2 FQNEAQ (reference sequence). V trimming: 5 bases; J trimming: 7 bases; junction bases outside the gene matches: 12. This CDR3 is CASSPQLASGRANIQYF. Written as DNA, the CDR3 is TGTGCCAGCAGCCCCCAACTGGCTAGCGGGAGGGCCAACATTCAGTACTTC.

The chain has TRBV6-5 and TRBJ2-7; 8 bases are shared with TRBD2. V trimming: 6 bases; J trimming: 9 bases; junction bases outside the gene matches: 16. Germline V gene data show CDR1 as MNHEY and CDR2 as SVGAGI. CDR3 length equals 15 residues. The CDR3 spells CASRMTSVLVSGQYF. CDR3 nucleotide sequence: TGTGCCAGCAGAATGACTAGCGTGCTCGTGAGTGGGCAGTACTTC.

The rearrangement links TRBV28 to TRBJ1-2; 7 bases are a match to TRBD1. V shed 5 bases, J shed 6 bases, and the junction held 9 bases outside the gene matches. This CDR3 region has 14 residues. Germline V gene lookup returns CDR1 MDHEN and CDR2 SYDVKM. The CDR3 loop is CASSLPPGGHGYTF. The CDR3 DNA sequence: TGTGCCAGCAGTCTTCCCCCAGGGGGGCATGGCTACACCTTC.

The chain joins TRBV6-6 to TRBJ1-1; a weak D match, TRBD1 (6 bases). Trimming took 11 bases from V and 0 from J, leaving 19 bases between them. Germline V CDR1 and CDR2: MNHNY, SVGAGI (reference sequence). CDR3 length equals 15 residues. This CDR3 is CASHSRTVMNTEAFF. As DNA, the CDR3 is TGTGCCTCCCATTCTAGGACAGTGATGAACACTGAAGCTTTCTTT.

This rearrangement joins TRBV7-8 to TRBJ2-5; 7 bases match TRBD2. The V gene end was trimmed by 5 bases and the J gene end by 5 bases; junction bases not matched to a gene: 14. CDR3 length: 16 amino acids. Germline V CDR1 and CDR2: SGHVS, FQNEAQ. CDR3 sequence: CASSPILAGLKETQYF. CDR3 coding DNA: TGTGCCAGCAGCCCCATCTTAGCGGGCCTGAAGGAGACCCAGTACTTC.

V and J are TRBV7-9 and TRBJ2-7, with a weak D call TRBD1 (5 bases). The CDR3 consists of 12 residues. Looked up from germline, CDR1 is SEHNR and CDR2 is FQNEAQ (reference sequence). Trimming took 5 bases from V and 4 from J, leaving 9 bases between them. CDR3 amino acids: CASSRQGYEQYF. CDR3 DNA sequence: TGTGCCAGCAGCCGGCAGGGTTACGAGCAGTACTTC. The variable domain in full, with the rest retrieved from reference TRBV7-9 and TRBJ2-7, is DTGVSQNPRHKITKRGQNVTFRCDPISEHNRLYWYRQTLGQGPEFLTYFQNEAQLEKSRLLSDRFSAERPKGSFSTLEIQRTEQGDSAMYLCASSRQGYEQYFGPGTRLTVT.

The chain carries TRBV7-6 and TRBJ2-1; 12 bases agree with TRBD2. The CDR3 covers 18 residues. Losses at the gene ends were 2 bases for V and 0 bases for J; bases not matched to a gene: 5. Germline V gene sequence: CDR1 SGHVS, CDR2 FNYEAQ. As DNA, the CDR3 is TGTGCCAGCAGCTTATTCGCTAGCGGGGGGGCCTCCTACAATGAGCAGTTCTTC. Encoded protein: CASSLFASGGASYNEQFF.

The CDR3 DNA sequence: TGCGCCACCCCGGGACACAACGAGCAGTACTTC. This codes for CATPGHNEQYF. The genes are TRBV5-1 and TRBJ2-7, with D maybe TRBD1 (6 bases). This CDR3 region has 11 residues. CDR1 SGHRS and CDR2 YFSETQ come from the germline V gene. V was pared by 9 bases and J by 5 bases, with 12 bases between. The complete variable domain, with remaining parts taken from reference TRBV5-1 and TRBJ2-7, reads KAGVTQTPRYLIKTRGQQVTLSCSPISGHRSVSWYQQTPGQGLQFLFEYFSETQRNKGNFPGRFSGRQFSNSRSEMNVSTLELGDSALYLCATPGHNEQYFGPGTRLTVT.

This sequence joins TRBV4-1 and TRBJ1-4, with D possibly being TRBD1 (5 bases). V dropped 3 bases and J dropped 8 bases, with 16 bases sitting between them. There are 15 residues in the CDR3. Germline loops: CDR1 MGHRA, CDR2 YSYEKL. The CDR3 loop reads CASSHFRTPEEKLFF. In DNA form, the CDR3 reads TGCGCCAGCAGCCACTTCAGGACACCTGAGGAAAAACTGTTTTTT.

The chain carries TRBV24-1 and TRBJ2-7; D may be TRBD1 (5 bases). The CDR3 has 12 amino acids. Germline V gene sequence: CDR1 KGHDR, CDR2 SFDVKD. The germline V and J ends were trimmed by 4 bases and 6 bases, with 9 bases remaining between them. CDR3 DNA: TGTGCCACCAGTGACCAGGGCGGCGAGCAGTACTTC. This codes for CATSDQGGEQYF.

This clone showed up just once. The genes are TRBV7-6 and TRBJ2-5; 10 bases map to TRBD2. The CDR3 length is 16 residues. Germline trimming cut 1 base from V and 5 bases from J; bases unmatched to any gene: 7. The V gene's germline CDR1 is SGHVS and CDR2 FNYEAQ. Here the CDR3 reads CASSLGLAGGRETQYF. The CDR3 DNA sequence: TGTGCCAGCAGCTTAGGATTAGCGGGGGGCCGGGAGACCCAGTACTTC.

The V and J genes are TRBV10-3 and TRBJ2-7, with D maybe TRBD1 (5 bases). The germline V and J ends were trimmed by 0 bases and 7 bases, with 16 bases remaining between them. Germline CDR1 reads ENHRY; CDR2 reads SYGVKD. The CDR3 sequence is 15 residues long. CDR3 loop: CAISESGLTQGEQYF. CDR3 DNA sequence: TGTGCCATCAGTGAGTCGGGGCTGACCCAGGGAGAGCAGTACTTC.

The J gene is TRBJ2-7, the V gene TRBV19; 12 bases agree with TRBD2. The CDR3 has 18 residues. Germline loops: CDR1 LNHDA, CDR2 SQIVND (reference sequence). With 3 bases clipped from V and 2 bases from J, the junction kept 11 bases outside the gene matches. The CDR3 coding sequence is TGTGCCAGTAGTATCAGGCTAGCGGGAGGGCCTCCTCCCTACGAGCAGTACTTC. Translating gives CASSIRLAGGPPPYEQYF.

This clone has a handful of counts. V gene TRBV5-6 combines with J gene TRBJ2-7; a weak D match, TRBD1 (6 bases). Trimming left V 6 bases short and J 3 bases short, with 16 bases between. Germline V gene sequence: CDR1 SGHDT, CDR2 YYEEEE. The CDR3 sequence is 14 residues long. CDR3 coding DNA: TGTGCCAGCAACCATGACAGGTCGAACTACGAGCAGTACTTC. It encodes CASNHDRSNYEQYF. Supplemented by reference TRBV5-6 and TRBJ2-7, the full variable domain reads DAGVTQSPTHLIKTRGQQVTLRCSPKSGHDTVSWYQQALGQGPQFIFQYYEEEERQRGNFPDRFSGHQFPNYSSELNVNALLLGDSALYLCASNHDRSNYEQYFGPGTRLTVT.

This rearrangement joins TRBV9 to TRBJ2-7, with 11 positions matching TRBD1. CDR1 and CDR2 (germline): SGDLS, YYNGEE. V shed 0 bases and J 3 bases; nucleotides not matched to a gene: 11. The CDR3 runs to 18 residues. Here the CDR3 DNA reads TGTGCCAGCAGCGTAGGAGGGACAGGGGGGAGGCTGGGCTACGAGCAGTACTTC. Translating it yields CASSVGGTGGRLGYEQYF.